The rows below give T cell receptor beta chains drawn from one sample of a study of metastatic and nonmetastatic thyroid tumors. TCRdb reanalyzed the PCR reads via MiXCR. The sample comprises roughly 40,000 clones, approximately 25% of which are singletons, and about 14% rests with the top ten. The specimen sequenced was tumor tissue. The receptors derive from a female donor with papillary thyroid cancer or a benign thyroid nodule (not recorded which). Some clones in this sample may be carry-over from other donors' samples. Both conserved end residues are part of each CDR3. The D gene is left open where the match is weak. Only some rows state a clone size, as once, few, many or a class for expanded clones.

v_gene: TRBV6-1; j_gene: TRBJ2-7; abundance: .; len: 14; d_gene: .; CDR3nt: TGTGCCAGCAGCCGCCGGGATCTTCTGAACGAGCAGTACTTC; CDR3aa: CASSRRDLLNEQYF
v_gene: TRBV20-1; j_gene: TRBJ2-5; abundance: .; len: 16; d_gene: .; CDR3nt: TGCAGTGCTAGAGATTGGTCACTCGCCGATGGGGTGACCCAGTACTTC; CDR3aa: CSARDWSLADGVTQYF
v_gene: TRBV5-1; j_gene: TRBJ2-2; abundance: many; len: 15; d_gene: .; CDR3nt: TGCGCCAGCAGCTTGGGCGCTACGAACACCGGGGAGCTGTTTTTT; CDR3aa: CASSLGATNTGELFF
v_gene: TRBV29-1; j_gene: TRBJ1-2; abundance: medium-sized; len: 12; d_gene: .; CDR3nt: TGCAGCGCTATGACAGAGCTCTATGGCTACACCTTC; CDR3aa: CSAMTELYGYTF
v_gene: TRBV6-1; j_gene: TRBJ2-3; abundance: few; len: 15; d_gene: TRBD2; CDR3nt: TGTGCCAGCAGTGAGCGGGGGAGCGGTGGCGATACGCAGTATTTT; CDR3aa: CASSERGSGGDTQYF
v_gene: TRBV19; j_gene: TRBJ2-2; abundance: many; len: 14; d_gene: .; CDR3nt: TGTGCCAGTACCGCAGCTCCGAACACCGGGGAGCTGTTTTTT; CDR3aa: CASTAAPNTGELFF
v_gene: TRBV3-1; j_gene: TRBJ1-6; abundance: .; len: 15; d_gene: TRBD1; CDR3nt: TGTGCCATCAGCCAAGGTTCCCAGGGGGTTTCACCCCCCCACTTT; CDR3aa: CAISQGSQGVSPPHF
v_gene: TRBV6-2/TRBV6-3; j_gene: TRBJ2-1; abundance: many; len: 16; d_gene: TRBD2; CDR3nt: TGTGCCAGTGTACCGGGCGGACTAGCGGTTTACAATGAGCAGTTCTTC; CDR3aa: CASVPGGLAVYNEQFF
v_gene: TRBV11-2; j_gene: TRBJ2-2; abundance: .; len: 17; d_gene: TRBD2; CDR3nt: TGTGCCAGCAGCTTAGTGGGCCCCGGGGGGAAAGGCGGGGAGCTGTTTTTT; CDR3aa: CASSLVGPGGKGGELFF
v_gene: TRBV11-2; j_gene: TRBJ2-1; abundance: .; len: 11; d_gene: .; CDR3nt: TGTGCCAGCAGCGTAGGTAATGAGCAGTTCTTC; CDR3aa: CASSVGNEQFF
v_gene: TRBV6-5; j_gene: TRBJ1-4; abundance: .; len: 16; d_gene: .; CDR3nt: TGTGCCAGCAGTTATACAGCCAGCACAACTAATGAAAAACTGTTTTTT; CDR3aa: CASSYTASTTNEKLFF
v_gene: TRBV19; j_gene: TRBJ1-6; abundance: .; len: 14; d_gene: .; CDR3nt: TGTGCCAGTAATTCAGACGGGAATAATTCACCCCTCCACTTT; CDR3aa: CASNSDGNNSPLHF
v_gene: TRBV20-1; j_gene: TRBJ1-6; abundance: .; len: 11; d_gene: .; CDR3nt: TGCAGTGCTAGCGGCGGGGGGGCCCTCCACTTT; CDR3aa: CSASGGGALHF
v_gene: TRBV29-1; j_gene: TRBJ2-1; abundance: many; len: 15; d_gene: TRBD2; CDR3nt: TGCAGCGTTGAAAAACTAGCGGGAGGGGGAAATGAGCAGTTCTTC; CDR3aa: CSVEKLAGGGNEQFF
v_gene: TRBV20-1; j_gene: TRBJ2-7; abundance: few; len: 12; d_gene: .; CDR3nt: TGCAGTGCTAGCCGGCTCTCCTACGAGCAGTACTTC; CDR3aa: CSASRLSYEQYF
v_gene: TRBV4-2; j_gene: TRBJ2-5; abundance: .; len: 16; d_gene: .; CDR3nt: TGTGCCAGCAGCCAAGAAGGACTACCGGGCCGGGAGACCCAGTACTTC; CDR3aa: CASSQEGLPGRETQYF
v_gene: TRBV27; j_gene: TRBJ1-2; abundance: .; len: 16; d_gene: .; CDR3nt: TGTGCCAGAAGTCAACTCCTGAGGGCAGCTAACTATGGCTACACCTTC; CDR3aa: CARSQLLRAANYGYTF
v_gene: TRBV18; j_gene: TRBJ2-7; abundance: .; len: 15; d_gene: TRBD1; CDR3nt: TGTGCCAGCTCAAGGGACAGGAACGCCGCCTACGAGCAGTACTTC; CDR3aa: CASSRDRNAAYEQYF
v_gene: TRBV4-1; j_gene: TRBJ2-4; abundance: many; len: 16; d_gene: .; CDR3nt: TGCGCCAGCAGCCAAGGATATGGGGGATCCAAAAACATTCAGTACTTC; CDR3aa: CASSQGYGGSKNIQYF
v_gene: TRBV27; j_gene: TRBJ2-1; abundance: .; len: 14; d_gene: .; CDR3nt: TGTGCCAGCAGTTTATCAACGGGTAGCAATGAGCAGTTCTTC; CDR3aa: CASSLSTGSNEQFF
v_gene: TRBV28; j_gene: TRBJ1-2; abundance: .; len: 11; d_gene: .; CDR3nt: TGTGCCAGCAGTTTTCAGCGCGGCTACACCTTC; CDR3aa: CASSFQRGYTF
v_gene: TRBV7-9; j_gene: TRBJ2-1; abundance: few; len: 12; d_gene: .; CDR3nt: TGTGCCAGCAGGGCAGAGTGGTATGAGCAGTTCTTC; CDR3aa: CASRAEWYEQFF
v_gene: TRBV20-1; j_gene: TRBJ2-1; abundance: many; len: 12; d_gene: TRBD2; CDR3nt: TGCAGTGCACCTACTAGCGACAATGAGCAGTTCTTC; CDR3aa: CSAPTSDNEQFF
v_gene: TRBV7-6; j_gene: TRBJ1-4; abundance: .; len: 16; d_gene: .; CDR3nt: TGTGCCAGCATCCCCACTGGTGGGCCAACTAATGAAAAACTGTTTTTT; CDR3aa: CASIPTGGPTNEKLFF
v_gene: TRBV4-1; j_gene: TRBJ1-1; abundance: medium-sized; len: 15; d_gene: TRBD1; CDR3nt: TGCGCCAGCAGCCAAGCTGTGACAGGGCCAGCTGAAGCTTTCTTT; CDR3aa: CASSQAVTGPAEAFF
v_gene: TRBV28; j_gene: TRBJ2-5; abundance: .; len: 13; d_gene: TRBD1; CDR3nt: TGTGCCAGCAGTTTAGGGACAGGGAAGACCCAGTACTTC; CDR3aa: CASSLGTGKTQYF
v_gene: TRBV5-6; j_gene: TRBJ1-2; abundance: .; len: 14; d_gene: TRBD1; CDR3nt: TGTGCCAGCAGCTTCGGACAGGGGCACTATGGCTACACCTTC; CDR3aa: CASSFGQGHYGYTF
v_gene: TRBV20-1; j_gene: TRBJ2-1; abundance: many; len: 17; d_gene: TRBD2; CDR3nt: TGCAGTGCTAGGGCGGGGGGGTACCAATTAACGAAGAATGAGCAGTTCTTC; CDR3aa: CSARAGGYQLTKNEQFF
v_gene: TRBV7-2; j_gene: TRBJ2-1; abundance: medium-sized; len: 13; d_gene: .; CDR3nt: TGTGCCAGCAGCTTAGGGTGGGGGAATGAGCAGTTCTTC; CDR3aa: CASSLGWGNEQFF
v_gene: TRBV27; j_gene: TRBJ2-7; abundance: .; len: 14; d_gene: TRBD2; CDR3nt: TGTGCCAGCAGTTCTAGCGGGGTTTACTACGAGCAGTACTTC; CDR3aa: CASSSSGVYYEQYF
v_gene: TRBV12-3/TRBV12-4; j_gene: TRBJ2-1; abundance: many; len: 15; d_gene: TRBD2; CDR3nt: TGTGCCAGCAGGGGGGACTACGGTGTGGGCAATGAGCAGTTCTTC; CDR3aa: CASRGDYGVGNEQFF